What follows are 5 T cell receptor beta chains derived from one specimen sequenced in a study of OX40 agonist ivuxolimab in advanced cancers. Using immunoSEQ multiplex PCR, the repertoire was profiled, and TCRdb retains in-frame clones only, with some absent. The repertoire consists of 75,000 to 80,000 clones, with about four fifths occurring once and the leading ten covering about 0.73%. The material was CD4+ or CD8+ T cells sorted from blood, obtained in a trial of the OX40 agonist ivuxolimab. The receptor source for this set is an adult with an advanced solid tumor such as melanoma, head and neck, liver or kidney cancer.

This sequence joins TRBV29-1 and TRBJ2-5; unclear D gene. CDR1 is SQVTM and CDR2 is ANQGSEA in the germline V gene. Trimming removed 2 bases at V and 5 bases at J, with 3 bases between. CDR3 size: 10 residues. CDR3 in amino acids: CSVERETQYF. The CDR3 bases are TGCAGCGTTGAAAGGGAGACCCAGTACTTC.

This clone was counted only a few times. V usage is TRBV11-3 and J usage is TRBJ1-2; D call uncertain. V lost 0 bases, J lost 4 bases, and 9 bases lay in between. The CDR3 extends over 14 amino acids. Germline V gene sequence: CDR1 SGHNT, CDR2 YENEEA. The CDR3 nucleotides are TGTGCCAGCAGCTTAGAGAACAGCCTCTATGGCTACACCTTC. This gives the protein CASSLENSLYGYTF.

This sequence joins TRBV30 and TRBJ1-2, with a weak D call TRBD1 (5 bases). The CDR3 runs to 14 residues. V lost 1 base and J 7 bases, leaving 16 bases between the germline ends. From germline, CDR1 is GTSNPN and CDR2 SVGIG (reference sequence). In DNA, the CDR3 is TGTGCCTGGAGTGCTCCCGGGACCTGGATTGGCTACACCTTC. This encodes CAWSAPGTWIGYTF.

The chain joins TRBV18 to TRBJ1-3; D gene ambiguous. V was shortened by 0 bases and J by 0 bases, with 6 bases between the two germline ends. The CDR3 consists of 15 residues. Germline assignment: CDR1 KGHSH and CDR2 LQKENI. CDR3 region: CASSPPASSGNTIYF. As DNA, the CDR3 is TGTGCCAGCTCACCACCAGCGAGCTCTGGAAACACCATATATTTT.

The rearrangement joins TRBV19 to TRBJ2-7; D gene ambiguous. From germline, CDR1 is LNHDA and CDR2 SQIVND (reference sequence). The CDR3 runs to 13 residues. The V end was cut by 3 bases, the J end by 6 bases, with 12 bases between. The DNA for the CDR3 is TGTGCCAGTAGTATGATAAACTTCGGCGAGCAGTACTTC. Its protein product is CASSMINFGEQYF.